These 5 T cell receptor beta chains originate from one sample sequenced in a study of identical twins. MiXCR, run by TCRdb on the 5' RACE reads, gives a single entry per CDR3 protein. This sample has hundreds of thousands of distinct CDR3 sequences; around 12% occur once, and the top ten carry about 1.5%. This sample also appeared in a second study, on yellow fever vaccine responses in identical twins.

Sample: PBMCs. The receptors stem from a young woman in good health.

The CDR3 nucleotides are TGTGCCAGCAGCCCGTATAGCGGGAGGTCCAGCTCCTACAATGAGCAGTTCTTC. Encoded protein: CASSPYSGRSSSYNEQFF. The chain combines TRBV3-1 with TRBJ2-1; TRBD2 matches at 10 bases. The CDR3 has 18 amino acids. With 4 bases clipped from V and 0 bases from J, the junction kept 9 bases outside the gene matches. The germline CDR1 and CDR2 sequences are LGHDT and YNNKEL (reference sequence).

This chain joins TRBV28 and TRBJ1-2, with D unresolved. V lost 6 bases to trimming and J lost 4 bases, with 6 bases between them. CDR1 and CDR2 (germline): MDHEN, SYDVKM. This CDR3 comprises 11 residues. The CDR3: CASSRSYGYTF. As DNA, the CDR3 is TGTGCCAGCAGCCGGAGCTATGGCTACACCTTC.

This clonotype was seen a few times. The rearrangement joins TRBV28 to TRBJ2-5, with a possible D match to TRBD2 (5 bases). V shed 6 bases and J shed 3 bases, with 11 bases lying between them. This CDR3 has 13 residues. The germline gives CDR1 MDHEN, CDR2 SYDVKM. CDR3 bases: TGTGCCAGCAGGAGGGCCGGAGAAGAGACCCAGTACTTC. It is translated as CASRRAGEETQYF.

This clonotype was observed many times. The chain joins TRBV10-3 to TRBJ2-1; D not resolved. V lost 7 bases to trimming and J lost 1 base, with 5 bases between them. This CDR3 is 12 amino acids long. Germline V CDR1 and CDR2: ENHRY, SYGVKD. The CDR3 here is CAIMGSYNEQFF. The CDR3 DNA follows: TGTGCCATCATGGGGTCCTACAATGAGCAGTTCTTC.

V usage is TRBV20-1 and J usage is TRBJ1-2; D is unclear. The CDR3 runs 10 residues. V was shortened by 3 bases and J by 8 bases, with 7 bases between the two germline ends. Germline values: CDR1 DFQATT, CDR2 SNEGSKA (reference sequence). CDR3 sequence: CSARAAGYTF. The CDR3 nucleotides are TGCAGTGCTAGGGCTGCGGGCTACACCTTC.